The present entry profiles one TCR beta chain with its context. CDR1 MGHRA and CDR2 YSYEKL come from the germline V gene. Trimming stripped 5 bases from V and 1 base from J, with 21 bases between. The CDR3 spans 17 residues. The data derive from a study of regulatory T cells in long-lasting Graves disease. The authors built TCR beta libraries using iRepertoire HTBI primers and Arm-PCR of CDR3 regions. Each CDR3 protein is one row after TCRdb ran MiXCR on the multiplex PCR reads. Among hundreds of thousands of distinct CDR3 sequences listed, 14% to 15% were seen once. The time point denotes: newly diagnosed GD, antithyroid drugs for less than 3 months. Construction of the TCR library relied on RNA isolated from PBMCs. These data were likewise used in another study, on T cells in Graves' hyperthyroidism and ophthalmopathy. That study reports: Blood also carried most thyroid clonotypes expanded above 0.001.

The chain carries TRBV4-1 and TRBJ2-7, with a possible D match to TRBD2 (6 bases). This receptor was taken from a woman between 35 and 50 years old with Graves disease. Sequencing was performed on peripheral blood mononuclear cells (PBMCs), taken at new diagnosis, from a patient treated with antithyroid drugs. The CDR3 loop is CASSYPGGAGRSYEQYF. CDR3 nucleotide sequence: TGCGCCAGCAGCTACCCCGGTGGGGCAGGGAGGTCCTACGAGCAGTACTTC.